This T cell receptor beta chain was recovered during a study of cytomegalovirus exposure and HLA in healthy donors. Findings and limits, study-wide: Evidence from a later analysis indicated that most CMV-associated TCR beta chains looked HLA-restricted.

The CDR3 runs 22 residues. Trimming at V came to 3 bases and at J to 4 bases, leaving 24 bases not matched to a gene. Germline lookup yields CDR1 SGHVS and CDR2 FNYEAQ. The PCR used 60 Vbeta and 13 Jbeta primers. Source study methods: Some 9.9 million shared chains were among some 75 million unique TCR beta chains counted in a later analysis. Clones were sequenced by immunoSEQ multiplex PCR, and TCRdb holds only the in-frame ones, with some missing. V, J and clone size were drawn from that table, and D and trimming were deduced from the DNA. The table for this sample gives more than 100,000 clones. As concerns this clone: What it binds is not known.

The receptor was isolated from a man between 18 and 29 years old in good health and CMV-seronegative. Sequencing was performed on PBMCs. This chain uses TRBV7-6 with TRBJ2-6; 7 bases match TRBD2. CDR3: CASSFHGWWTGGPLPGANVLTF. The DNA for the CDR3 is TGTGCCAGCAGCTTCCACGGATGGTGGACGGGGGGTCCTCTTCCCGGGGCCAACGTCCTGACTTTC.